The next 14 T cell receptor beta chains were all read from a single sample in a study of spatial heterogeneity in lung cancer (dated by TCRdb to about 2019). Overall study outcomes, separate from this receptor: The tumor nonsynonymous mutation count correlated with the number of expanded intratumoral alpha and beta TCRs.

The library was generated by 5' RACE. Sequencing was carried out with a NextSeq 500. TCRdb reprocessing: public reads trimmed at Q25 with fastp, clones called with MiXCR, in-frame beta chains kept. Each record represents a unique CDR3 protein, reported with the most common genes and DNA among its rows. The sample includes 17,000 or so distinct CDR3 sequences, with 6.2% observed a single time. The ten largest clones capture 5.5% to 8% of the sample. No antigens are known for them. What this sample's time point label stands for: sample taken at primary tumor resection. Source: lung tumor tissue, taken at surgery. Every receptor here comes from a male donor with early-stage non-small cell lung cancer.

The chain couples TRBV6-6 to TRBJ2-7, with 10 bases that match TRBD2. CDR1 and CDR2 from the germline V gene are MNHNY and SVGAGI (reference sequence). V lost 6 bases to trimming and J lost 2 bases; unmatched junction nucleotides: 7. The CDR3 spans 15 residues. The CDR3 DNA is TGTGCCAGCAGCCCGACTAGCGGGTTAGCCTACGAGCAGTACTTC. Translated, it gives CASSPTSGLAYEQYF.

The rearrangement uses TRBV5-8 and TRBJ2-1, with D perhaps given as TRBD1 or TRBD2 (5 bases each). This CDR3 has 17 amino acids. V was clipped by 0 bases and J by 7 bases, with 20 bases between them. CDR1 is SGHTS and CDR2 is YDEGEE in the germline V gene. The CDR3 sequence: CASSLDGASALGNEQFF. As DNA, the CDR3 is TGTGCCAGCAGCTTGGACGGGGCGTCGGCCTTGGGGAATGAGCAGTTCTTC.

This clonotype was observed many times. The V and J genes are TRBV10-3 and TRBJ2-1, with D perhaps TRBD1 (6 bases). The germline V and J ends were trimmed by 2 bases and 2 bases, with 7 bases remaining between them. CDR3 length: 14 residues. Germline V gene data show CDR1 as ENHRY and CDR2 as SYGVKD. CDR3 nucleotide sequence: TGTGCCATCAGTGAGCAGGGGACCTACAATGAGCAGTTCTTC. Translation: CAISEQGTYNEQFF.

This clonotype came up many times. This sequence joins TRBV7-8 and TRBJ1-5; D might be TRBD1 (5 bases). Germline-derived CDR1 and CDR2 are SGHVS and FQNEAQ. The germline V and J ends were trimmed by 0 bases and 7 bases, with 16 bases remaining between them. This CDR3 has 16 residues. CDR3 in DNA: TGTGCCAGCAGCTTAGCGGGGGTCGGCCTCCCCCAGCCCCAGCATTTT. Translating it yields CASSLAGVGLPQPQHF.

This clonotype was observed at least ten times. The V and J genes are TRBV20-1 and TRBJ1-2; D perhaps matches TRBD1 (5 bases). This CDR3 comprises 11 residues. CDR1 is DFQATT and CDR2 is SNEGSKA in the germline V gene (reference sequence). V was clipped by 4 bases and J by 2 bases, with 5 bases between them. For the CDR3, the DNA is TGCAGTGCTACAGGGAACTATGGCTACACCTTC. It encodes CSATGNYGYTF.

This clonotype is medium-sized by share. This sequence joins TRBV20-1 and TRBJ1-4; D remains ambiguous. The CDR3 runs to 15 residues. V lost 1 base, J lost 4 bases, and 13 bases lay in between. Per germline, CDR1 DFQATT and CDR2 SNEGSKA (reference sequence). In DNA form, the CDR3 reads TGCAGTGCTAGAGCAGGTGGTCCCGATAATGAAAAACTGTTTTTT. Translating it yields CSARAGGPDNEKLFF.

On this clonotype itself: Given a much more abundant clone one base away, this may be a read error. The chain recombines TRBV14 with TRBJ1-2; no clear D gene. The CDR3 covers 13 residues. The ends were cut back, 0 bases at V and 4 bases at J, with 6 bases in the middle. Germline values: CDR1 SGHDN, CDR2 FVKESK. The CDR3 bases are TGTGCCAGCAGCCAAGATGTCAGCTATGGCTACACCTTC. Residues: CASSQDVSYGYTF. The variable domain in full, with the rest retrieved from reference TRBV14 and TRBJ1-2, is EAGVTQFPSHSVIEKGQTVTLRCDPISGHDNLYWYRRVMGKEIKFLLHFVKESKQDESGMPNNRFLAERTGGTYSTLKVQPAELEDSGVYFCASSQDVSYGYTFGSGTRLTVV.

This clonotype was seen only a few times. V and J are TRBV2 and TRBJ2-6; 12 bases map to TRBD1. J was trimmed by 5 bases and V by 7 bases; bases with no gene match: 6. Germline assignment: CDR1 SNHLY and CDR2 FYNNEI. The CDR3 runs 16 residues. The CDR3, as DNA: TGTGCCAGCATGGGACAGGGGGCGCCAAGGGCCAACGTCCTGACTTTC. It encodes CASMGQGAPRANVLTF.

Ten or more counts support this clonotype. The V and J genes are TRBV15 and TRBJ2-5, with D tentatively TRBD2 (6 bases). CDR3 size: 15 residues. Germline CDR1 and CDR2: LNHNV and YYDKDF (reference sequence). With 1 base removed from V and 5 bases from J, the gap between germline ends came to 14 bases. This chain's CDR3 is CATSRVGGGGETQYF. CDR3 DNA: TGTGCCACCAGCAGAGTGGGGGGAGGAGGCGAGACCCAGTACTTC.

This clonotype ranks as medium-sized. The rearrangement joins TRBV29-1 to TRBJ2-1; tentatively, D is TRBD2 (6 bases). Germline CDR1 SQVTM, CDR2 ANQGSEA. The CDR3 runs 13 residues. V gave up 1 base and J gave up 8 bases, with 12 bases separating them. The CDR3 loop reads CSVEGRLEYEQFF. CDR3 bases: TGCAGCGTTGAAGGTCGACTAGAATATGAGCAGTTCTTC.

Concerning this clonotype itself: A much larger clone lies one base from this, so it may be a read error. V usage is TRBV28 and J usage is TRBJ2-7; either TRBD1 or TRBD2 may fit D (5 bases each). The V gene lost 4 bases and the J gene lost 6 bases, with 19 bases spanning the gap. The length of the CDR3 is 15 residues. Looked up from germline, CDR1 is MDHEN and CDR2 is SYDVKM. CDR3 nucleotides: TGTGCCAGCAGTTCGACGACATGGGGCGCGGGCGAGCAGTACTTC. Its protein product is CASSSTTWGAGEQYF. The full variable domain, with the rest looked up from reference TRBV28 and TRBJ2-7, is DVKVTQSSRYLVKRTGEKVFLECVQDMDHENMFWYRQDPGLGLRLIYFSYDVKMKEKGDIPEGYSVSREKKERFSLILESASTNQTSMYLCASSSTTWGAGEQYFGPGTRLTVT.

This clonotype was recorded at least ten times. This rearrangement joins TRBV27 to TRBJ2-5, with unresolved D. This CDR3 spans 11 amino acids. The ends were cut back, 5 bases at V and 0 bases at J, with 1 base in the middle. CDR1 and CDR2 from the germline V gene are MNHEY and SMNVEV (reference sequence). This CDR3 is CASSHQETQYF. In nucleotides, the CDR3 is TGTGCCAGCAGTCACCAAGAGACCCAGTACTTC.

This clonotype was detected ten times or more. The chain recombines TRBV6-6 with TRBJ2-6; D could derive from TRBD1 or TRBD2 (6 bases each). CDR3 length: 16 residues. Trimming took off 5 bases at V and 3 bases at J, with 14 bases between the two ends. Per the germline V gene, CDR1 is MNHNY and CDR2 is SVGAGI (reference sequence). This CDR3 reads CASSPRGGYGANVLTF. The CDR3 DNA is TGTGCCAGCAGTCCGCGAGGGGGGTATGGGGCCAACGTCCTGACTTTC.

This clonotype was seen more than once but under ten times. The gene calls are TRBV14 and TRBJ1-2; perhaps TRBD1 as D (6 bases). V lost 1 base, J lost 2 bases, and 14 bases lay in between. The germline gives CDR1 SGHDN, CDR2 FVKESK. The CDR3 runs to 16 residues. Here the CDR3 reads CASSQVHPGENYGYTF. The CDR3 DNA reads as TGTGCCAGCAGCCAAGTTCACCCAGGGGAAAACTATGGCTACACCTTC.